A selection of T cell receptor beta chains follows, all from one sample in a study of OX40 agonist ivuxolimab in advanced cancers. TCRdb's copy holds only in-frame clones and misses some; the assay was immunoSEQ multiplex PCR. The sample lists approximately 67,000 clones; around 84% were seen once. Sequenced here: CD4+ or CD8+ T cells sorted from blood, sampled in a trial of the OX40 agonist ivuxolimab. The receptors stem from an adult with an advanced solid tumor such as melanoma, head and neck, liver or kidney cancer. Both conserved end residues are part of each CDR3. A D gene is named only where the DNA matches it firmly.

>TRBJ1-5|NA|TRBV5-8
CASSLRTGLFNQPQHF
>TRBJ1-3|NA|TRBV15
CATSREAGGGNTIYF
>TRBJ2-3|NA|TRBV2
CASKRDGGTDTQYF
>TRBJ1-2|TRBD1|TRBV9
CASRDQGAGGYTF
>TRBJ1-1|NA|TRBV29-1
CSVEKGRSEAFF
>TRBJ2-7|TRBD2|TRBV7-8
CASSLFGGSDYEQYF
>TRBJ1-6|TRBD1|TRBV6-6
CASGTGASSYNSPLHF
>TRBJ1-1|NA|TRBV2
CASSDLVVGTEAFF
>TRBJ1-2|NA|TRBV28
CASSLTGHGYTF
>TRBJ1-3|NA|TRBV4-2
CASSQYPGTGNTIYF
>TRBJ2-7|NA|TRBV2
CASNGVGSYEQYF
>TRBJ2-7|NA|TRBV7-9
CASSFSSYEQYF
>TRBJ2-5|TRBD2|TRBV10-3
CATDSGRGGETQYF
>TRBJ1-1|NA|TRBV18
CASSPGLNTEAFF
>TRBJ1-1|NA|TRBV28
CASSSGTTAFF
>TRBJ2-7|TRBD1|TRBV10-3
CAISEGQGDEQYF
>TRBJ2-7|NA|TRBV7-2
CASKGLLGYEQYF
>TRBJ2-5|NA|TRBV9
CASSQGAGEGQETQYF
>TRBJ1-4|NA|TRBV7-9
CASSRRGIGEKLFF
>TRBJ2-7|TRBD2|TRBV7-3
CASSTPPGLAGRSSYEQYF
>TRBJ1-4|TRBD1|TRBV14
CASSQDRGREKLFF
>TRBJ2-1|NA|TRBV7-9
CASSFPGGSYNEQFF
>TRBJ2-5|NA|TRBV5-6
CASSPQTRTQTQYF
>TRBJ2-1|NA|TRBV18
CASSPYGSSYNEQFF
>TRBJ1-1|NA|TRBV2
CASRDGSPSEAFF
>TRBJ1-5|NA|TRBV19
CASSPVSNQPQHF
>TRBJ2-7|NA|TRBV5-5
CASSLGGDPSYEQYF
>TRBJ2-5|NA|TRBV5-1
CASSLEVTNQERDF
>TRBJ2-6|NA|TRBV2
CASTLTGPSGANVLTF
>TRBJ1-1|NA|TRBV28
CASRLGQRNTEAFF
>TRBJ2-2|TRBD2|TRBV28
CASSFSGLAGSGTGELFF
>TRBJ1-1|TRBD1|TRBV5-4
CASSLPRGLGTEAFF
>TRBJ1-2|NA|TRBV4-2
CASSQDRDSQHLWGYTF
>TRBJ2-2|NA|TRBV7-9
CASSLGAATGELFF
>TRBJ2-7|TRBD2|TRBV5-6
CASSPDGGGSYEQYF
>TRBJ1-5|TRBD1|TRBV18
CASSPLDRGGQPQHF
>TRBJ2-2|NA|TRBV28
CASTPGQLTGELFF
>TRBJ2-4|NA|TRBV7-9
CASSFPRGDTKNIQYF
>TRBJ1-5|NA|TRBV5-6
CASGAKSQHF
>TRBJ1-5|NA|TRBV5-1
CASSLDSWGNQPQHF